Each of the 10 T cell receptor beta chains below was sequenced from the same sample in a study of blood T cell repertoires in COVID-19. Profiling relied on immunoSEQ multiplex PCR, and the TCRdb table lists in-frame clones only, not all of them. The sample holds fewer than 200,000 clones; 77% are singletons and the top ten take around 2.7%. The sample consisted of peripheral blood. These receptors were collected from a man aged 70 or older with acute or convalescent COVID-19.

The gene calls are TRBV7-2 and TRBJ1-5; D is perhaps TRBD1 (6 bases). The CDR3 length is 16 residues. CDR1 is SGHTA and CDR2 is FQGNSA in the germline V gene. V dropped 2 bases and J dropped 3 bases, with 14 bases sitting between them. The CDR3 coding sequence is TGTGCCAGCAGCTTACTCTTTGACAGGCACAATCAGCCCCAGCATTTT. Translating it yields CASSLLFDRHNQPQHF. The whole variable domain, filled in from reference TRBV7-2 and TRBJ1-5, reads GAGVSQSPSNKVTEKGKDVELRCDPISGHTALYWYRQSLGQGLEFLIYFQGNSAPDKSGLPSDRFSAERTGGSVSTLTIQRTQQEDSAVYLCASSLLFDRHNQPQHFGDGTRLSIL.

The rearrangement uses TRBV5-1 and TRBJ2-3, with TRBD2 matching over 8 bases. V dropped 2 bases and J dropped 1; count of bases not matched to a gene: 3. Germline values: CDR1 SGHRS, CDR2 YFSETQ. The CDR3 sequence is 15 residues long. DNA of the CDR3: TGCGCCAGCAGCTTTAGCGGGGTGGGCACAGATACGCAGTATTTT. Protein: CASSFSGVGTDTQYF.

This clone occurred many times. This sequence joins TRBV5-4 and TRBJ1-2, with a tentative D call TRBD1 (6 bases). The germline CDR1 and CDR2 sequences are SGHNT and YYREEE (reference sequence). V lost 4 bases to trimming and J lost 8 bases, with 15 bases between them. The CDR3 extends over 13 amino acids. CDR3 bases: TGTGCCAGCAGCGGATCGCCCCAGGGGGGCTACACCTTC. It specifies CASSGSPQGGYTF.

CDR3 in amino acids: CASRSPGPGEYSPLHF. The CDR3, as DNA: TGTGCCAGCAGATCTCCGGGCCCCGGGGAATATTCACCCCTCCACTTT. The V gene is TRBV27, the J gene TRBJ1-6; no firm D call. Germline V gene sequence: CDR1 MNHEY, CDR2 SMNVEV (reference sequence). This CDR3 comprises 16 residues. The V gene lost 6 bases and the J gene lost 8 bases, with 20 bases spanning the gap.

This chain connects TRBV10-1 to TRBJ2-7; 7 nucleotides agree with TRBD2. The germline gives CDR1 WNHNN, CDR2 SYGVQD (reference sequence). After removal of 6 bases from V and 2 bases from J, the junction contained 4 bases not matched to a gene. This CDR3 contains 13 residues. The CDR3 loop reads CASSSTSAYEQYF. In nucleotides, the CDR3 is TGCGCCAGCAGCTCCACTAGCGCCTACGAGCAGTACTTC.

This clone was detected ten times or more. The chain uses TRBV10-3 and TRBJ1-2; TRBD1 aligns across 9 bases. Germline V gene lookup returns CDR1 ENHRY and CDR2 SYGVKD. The V segment lost 4 bases and the J segment 5 bases; nucleotides outside the gene matches: 5. The CDR3 loop spans 14 amino acids. As DNA, the CDR3 is TGTGCCATCAGTGCGGACAGGGGTCGGTATGGCTACACCTTC. It is translated as CAISADRGRYGYTF.

With respect to this clone: The junction shows a germline mismatch at one end, possibly a read error. This rearrangement joins TRBV7-3 to TRBJ1-5; D is ambiguous. CDR3 size: 13 residues. Looked up from germline, CDR1 is SGHTA and CDR2 is FQGTGA. CDR3 coding DNA: TGTGTCAGCAGCGAGAATAGCAATCAGCCCCAGCATTTT. It translates to CVSSENSNQPQHF.

V usage is TRBV6-1 and J usage is TRBJ1-2, with a tentative D call TRBD1 (6 bases). This CDR3 is 14 amino acids long. CDR1 is MNHNS and CDR2 is SASEGT in the germline V gene. The V end lost 3 bases, the J end lost 0 bases, and 8 bases lay between the germline ends. The CDR3 sequence is CASSDGTTNYGYTF. CDR3 sequence (DNA): TGTGCCAGCAGTGACGGGACAACTAACTATGGCTACACCTTC.

V is TRBV7-8 and J is TRBJ2-1; 11 nucleotides align to TRBD1. V dropped 1 base and J dropped 8; count of bases not matched to a gene: 4. There are 15 residues in the CDR3. Per the germline V gene, CDR1 is SGHVS and CDR2 is FQNEAQ. CDR3 sequence reads: CASSLGTGGNDEQFF. In DNA, the CDR3 is TGTGCCAGCAGCTTAGGGACAGGGGGCAACGATGAGCAGTTCTTC.

The table lists this clone with a count of one. The rearrangement links TRBV7-9 to TRBJ1-2, with 8 bases lining up with TRBD1. V was clipped by 6 bases and J by 5 bases; unmatched bases: 8. The CDR3 runs to 14 residues. Germline CDR1 and CDR2: SEHNR and FQNEAQ (reference sequence). The CDR3 is CASSARTGRYGYTF. The CDR3 region has the DNA TGTGCCAGCAGTGCCCGGACAGGGAGGTATGGCTACACCTTC. The full variable domain, its missing parts supplied by reference TRBV7-9 and TRBJ1-2, is DTGVSQNPRHKITKRGQNVTFRCDPISEHNRLYWYRQTLGQGPEFLTYFQNEAQLEKSRLLSDRFSAERPKGSFSTLEIQRTEQGDSAMYLCASSARTGRYGYTFGSGTRLTVV.